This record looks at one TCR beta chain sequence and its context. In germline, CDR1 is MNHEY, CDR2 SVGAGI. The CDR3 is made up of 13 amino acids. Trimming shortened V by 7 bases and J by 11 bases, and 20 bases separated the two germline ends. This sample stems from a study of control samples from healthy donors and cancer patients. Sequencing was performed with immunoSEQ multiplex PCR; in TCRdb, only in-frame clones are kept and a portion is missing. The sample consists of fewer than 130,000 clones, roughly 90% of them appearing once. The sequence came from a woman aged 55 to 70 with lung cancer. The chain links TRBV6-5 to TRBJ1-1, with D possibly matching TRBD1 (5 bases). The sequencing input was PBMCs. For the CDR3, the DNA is TGTGCCAGCATAAACGGGGCAAATGCCGTGGCTTTCTTT. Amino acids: CASINGANAVAFF.